The present T cell receptor (beta chain) was sequenced within a study of T cells after yellow fever vaccination. The CDR3 extends over 14 amino acids. V shed 4 bases and J shed 0 bases, with 7 bases lying between them. The germline CDR1 and CDR2 sequences are SEHNR and FQNEAQ (reference sequence). Study-wide points: A faster peak, day 5 versus 15, was reached by the weaker secondary response.

This clonotype was seen a handful of times. Its antigen is not known. TCRdb re-derived calls from the 5' RACE reads in MiXCR, one entry per CDR3 protein. Altogether under 350,000 distinct CDR3 sequences are present, roughly 3.9% being singletons, with the ten largest covering around 24%. Sample: PBMCs, taken 5 days after the yellow fever booster vaccination. The receptor was isolated from a man aged 18 to 35 who received the YFV17D yellow fever vaccine. J is TRBJ1-5 and V is TRBV7-9; D is unresolved. The CDR3: CASSWEDSNQPQHF. In DNA form, the CDR3 reads TGTGCCAGCAGCTGGGAGGATAGCAATCAGCCCCAGCATTTT.